The present T cell receptor (beta chain) was sequenced within a study of graft-versus-host responses after intestinal transplantation. Study-level findings and limits: Early post-transplant HvG declines were associated with peak circulating GvH clone levels.

Profiling relied on immunoSEQ multiplex PCR, and the TCRdb table lists in-frame clones only, not all of them. The sample records over 80,000 clones, around 92% being singletons. Points on this clone: Antigen: not known.

This specimen was unstimulated CD4+ T cells sorted from spleen or lymph node cells, taken before transplant. The TCR sequence derives from a human donor who was the organ donor for an intestinal transplant.

In DNA form, the CDR3 reads TGTGCCAGCAGCTGGGGGGGCCGGGAGACCCAGTACTTC. Translation gives CASSWGGRETQYF. V gene TRBV7-3 combines with J gene TRBJ2-5; tentative D call: TRBD2 (7 bases). This CDR3 region has 13 residues. Germline CDR1 and CDR2: SGHTA and FQGTGA. Trimming left V 4 bases short and J 5 bases short, with 11 bases between.